One and the same sample provided the 7 T cell receptor beta chains below, sequenced in a study of blood T cell repertoires in COVID-19. Sequencing was performed with immunoSEQ multiplex PCR; in TCRdb, only in-frame clones are kept and a portion is missing. The table records 120,000 to 150,000 clones, more than 60% of them present only once. What was sequenced was peripheral blood. The receptors were gathered from a man aged 45 to 65 with acute or convalescent COVID-19.

The chain joins TRBV6-2 or TRBV6-3 to TRBJ1-2; 10 bases line up with TRBD1. The CDR3 is made up of 15 amino acids. J lost 8 bases, V lost 6 bases, and 12 bases had no gene match. Germline loops: CDR1 MNHEY, CDR2 SVGEGT. CDR3 in amino acids: CASSRPGTGAKGYTF. The DNA for the CDR3 is TGTGCCAGCAGCCGGCCGGGGACAGGGGCTAAAGGCTACACCTTC.

V is TRBV6-4 and J is TRBJ1-2; 7 bases are a match to TRBD1. The CDR3 runs to 17 residues. The junction had 11 bases not matched to a gene; V was cut back by 0 bases and J by 4 bases. From germline, CDR1 is MRHNA and CDR2 SNTAGT. CDR3 sequence (DNA): TGTGCCAGCAGTGACTCGAGAACGGCAGGGGGAATCTATGGCTACACCTTC. It translates to CASSDSRTAGGIYGYTF.

V is TRBV10-3 and J is TRBJ1-1, with 8 positions matching TRBD1. Germline trimming cut 4 bases from V and 4 bases from J; bases unmatched to any gene: 8. This CDR3 comprises 15 residues. Looked up from germline, CDR1 is ENHRY and CDR2 is SYGVKD. The CDR3 bases are TGTGCCATCAGTGCCGCCGGGACAGGTGGCACTGAAGCTTTCTTT. Encoded protein: CAISAAGTGGTEAFF.

This clone was found a few times. The chain has TRBV19 and TRBJ2-3, with 8 bases aligning to TRBD1. Germline V gene lookup returns CDR1 LNHDA and CDR2 SQIVND (reference sequence). J lost 0 bases, V lost 6 bases, and 8 bases had no gene match. This CDR3 comprises 16 residues. CDR3 in amino acids: CASRRGQGTSTDTQYF. As DNA, the CDR3 is TGTGCCAGTAGGAGAGGACAGGGCACTAGCACAGATACGCAGTATTTT. The full variable domain, with the rest looked up from reference TRBV19 and TRBJ2-3, is DGGITQSPKYLFRKEGQNVTLSCEQNLNHDAMYWYRQDPGQGLRLIYYSQIVNDFQKGDIAEGYSVSREKKESFPLTVTSAQKNPTAFYLCASRRGQGTSTDTQYFGPGTRLTVL.

The count of this clone is one. This chain connects TRBV7-2 to TRBJ1-2; 9 bases fit TRBD1. J gave up 5 bases and V 2 bases, and 12 bases lay outside the gene matches. Germline CDR1 is SGHTA and CDR2 is FQGNSA. This CDR3 is built from 17 residues. The CDR3 loop is CASSLSSTGGARYGYTF. The CDR3 bases are TGTGCCAGCAGCTTATCCAGTACAGGGGGCGCTCGGTATGGCTACACCTTC. Filled out from reference TRBV7-2 and TRBJ1-2, the complete variable domain reads GAGVSQSPSNKVTEKGKDVELRCDPISGHTALYWYRQSLGQGLEFLIYFQGNSAPDKSGLPSDRFSAERTGGSVSTLTIQRTQQEDSAVYLCASSLSSTGGARYGYTFGSGTRLTVV.

In this sample, this clone turned up once. The chain carries TRBV3-1 (or the pseudogene TRBV3-2) and TRBJ1-1, with 7 bases fitting TRBD1. Trimming at V came to 2 bases and at J to 7 bases, leaving 4 bases not matched to a gene. Germline lookup yields CDR1 LGHDT and CDR2 YNNKEL (reference sequence). The CDR3 runs to 13 residues. The CDR3: CASSQRTGHEAFF. The CDR3, as DNA: TGTGCCAGCAGCCAACGGACAGGACATGAAGCTTTCTTT.

The rearrangement joins TRBV27 to TRBJ2-1; D is unclear. Trimming took 6 bases from V and 4 from J, leaving 10 bases between them. The CDR3 runs to 13 residues. CDR1 is MNHEY and CDR2 is SMNVEV in the germline V gene (reference sequence). This CDR3 is CASRDSEYNEQFF. DNA for the CDR3: TGTGCCAGCAGAGACTCTGAGTACAATGAGCAGTTCTTC.